This T cell receptor beta chain appears in the sequencing data of a study of T-cell memory formation after mild COVID-19. Regarding the study as a whole: A balance of CD4 and CD8 characterized clones contracting day 15 to 85, whereas later expanders leaned CD4+. Detection of some responders pre-infection suggested pre-existing cross-reactive memory T cells participated. Of the contracting clones, CD4+ ones lay mainly in CM and EM, and CD8+ ones in EMRA. The second-wave clones peaking on day 37 were not confirmed as SARS-CoV-2-specific.

TCRdb re-derived calls from the 5' RACE reads in MiXCR, one entry per CDR3 protein. The profile shows under 200,000 distinct CDR3 sequences, 13% of them singletons. Comment on this clonotype: Its antigen is unidentified.

V was trimmed by 3 bases and J by 9 bases, leaving 9 bases between them. The CDR3 runs to 12 residues. From germline, CDR1 is MGHRA and CDR2 YSYEKL. The sequenced sample was PBMCs or a T cell subset sorted from them (not recorded which). The source is a man aged 18 to 30 who had mild COVID-19 (a few samples of this study predate the infection). Cell type and time point are not known. The chain combines TRBV4-1 with TRBJ2-1; D remains unclear. As DNA, the CDR3 is TGCGCCAGCAGCCAGCTCGGTGGTGAGCAGTTCTTC. This sequence encodes CASSQLGGEQFF.